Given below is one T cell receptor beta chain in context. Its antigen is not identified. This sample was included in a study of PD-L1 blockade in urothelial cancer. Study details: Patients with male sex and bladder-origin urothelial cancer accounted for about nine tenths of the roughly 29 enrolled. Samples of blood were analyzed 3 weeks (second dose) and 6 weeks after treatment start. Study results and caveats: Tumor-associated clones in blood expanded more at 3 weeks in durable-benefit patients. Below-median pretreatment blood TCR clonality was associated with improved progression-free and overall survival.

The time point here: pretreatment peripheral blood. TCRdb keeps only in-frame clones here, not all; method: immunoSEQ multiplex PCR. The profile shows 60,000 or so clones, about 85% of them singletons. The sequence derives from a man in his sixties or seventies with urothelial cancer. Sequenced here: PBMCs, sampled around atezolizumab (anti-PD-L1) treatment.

The CDR3 DNA reads TGTGCCAGCTCCTTGGGAGGGGAAAACTACGAGCAGTACTTC. This gives the protein CASSLGGENYEQYF. The chain joins TRBV18 to TRBJ2-7; 7 positions match TRBD2. CDR1 and CDR2 from the germline V gene are KGHSH and LQKENI. After removal of 6 bases from V and 3 bases from J, the junction contained 8 bases not matched to a gene. The CDR3 loop spans 14 amino acids.